The 8 T cell receptor beta chains presented below share a single source sample, sequenced in a study of blood T cell repertoires in COVID-19. Data came from immunoSEQ multiplex PCR; TCRdb stores just in-frame clones and leaves some out. The sample includes tens of thousands of clones, approximately 86% of them seen just once. Sequences were obtained from peripheral blood. The origin of the receptors is an elderly man with COVID-19, enrolled during active disease.

In DNA, the CDR3 is TGTGCCAGCAGAGCCAGGGACATTCAGCCCCAGCATTTT. Translated: CASRARDIQPQHF. This chain joins TRBV2 and TRBJ1-5, with a tentative D call TRBD1 (6 bases). Germline CDR1 reads SNHLY; CDR2 reads FYNNEI. The V and J ends lost 6 bases and 6 bases respectively, with 12 bases between them. The CDR3 loop spans 13 amino acids.

The chain employs TRBV18 and TRBJ1-1; tentative D call: TRBD1 (5 bases). CDR3 length equals 18 residues. V lost 6 bases, J lost 1 base, and 24 bases lay in between. Germline V lookup: CDR1 KGHSH, CDR2 LQKENI. Here the CDR3 reads CASSVWEAGVGENTEAFF. The CDR3 DNA sequence: TGTGCCAGCTCTGTGTGGGAAGCGGGGGTGGGAGAGAACACTGAAGCTTTCTTT.

This clone was detected once. V and J are TRBV23-1 and TRBJ2-7; the D is unclear. TRBV23-1 is an open reading frame, and its role is uncertain. The CDR3 is made up of 16 amino acids. Between the trimmed V and J ends, which lost 6 bases and 2 bases, there was a span of 20 bases. The CDR3 is CASRNLRRMRTYEQYF. The CDR3 coding sequence is TGCGCCAGCAGAAACCTTCGGCGGATGAGGACCTACGAGCAGTACTTC.

The chain links TRBV19 to TRBJ2-1, with D perhaps TRBD2 (6 bases). The CDR3 is 13 residues long. V was shortened by 6 bases and J by 4 bases, with 10 bases between the two germline ends. CDR1 and CDR2 from the germline V gene are LNHDA and SQIVND (reference sequence). CDR3 in DNA: TGTGCCAGTAGGCGGGACGGTTACAATGAGCAGTTCTTC. This gives the protein CASRRDGYNEQFF.

The V call is TRBV3-1 (or the pseudogene TRBV3-2), the J call TRBJ1-6; 10 bases line up with TRBD1. CDR1 and CDR2 (germline): LGHDT, YNNKEL (reference sequence). V trimming: 1 base; J trimming: 3 bases; junction bases outside the gene matches: 3. The CDR3 loop spans 17 amino acids. The DNA for the CDR3 is TGTGCCAGCAGCCAAGGGGACAGGGGTTACTATAATTCACCCCTCCACTTT. Protein: CASSQGDRGYYNSPLHF.

This clone was picked up one time. The CDR3 DNA reads as TGTGCCAGCTCACCTCGAGACAGGGCGAACACCGGGGAGCTGTTTTTT. This sequence encodes CASSPRDRANTGELFF. The genes are TRBV18 and TRBJ2-2; 7 nucleotides line up with TRBD1. Germline CDR1 and CDR2: KGHSH and LQKENI. CDR3 size: 16 residues. J gave up 0 bases and V 3 bases, and 4 bases lay outside the gene matches.

This clone was observed a few times. The chain has TRBV18 and TRBJ2-2; TRBD1 matches 9 bases. V lost 3 bases to trimming and J lost 1 base; unmatched junction nucleotides: 3. The CDR3 spans 16 residues. Germline lookup yields CDR1 KGHSH and CDR2 LQKENI. The chain's CDR3 is CASSPNRGQNTGELFF. The CDR3 DNA is TGTGCCAGCTCACCCAACAGGGGGCAGAACACCGGGGAGCTGTTTTTT.

This clone was recorded once. The chain employs TRBV10-2 and TRBJ1-4, with TRBD1 as a possible D gene (6 bases). V was cut by 5 bases and J by 5 bases, with 18 bases left in between. Germline V gives CDR1 WSHSY, CDR2 SAAADI. The CDR3 consists of 16 residues. The CDR3 loop reads CASSSLLGTKNEKLFF. The DNA for the CDR3 is TGCGCCAGCAGTTCACTCCTTGGGACAAAAAATGAAAAACTGTTTTTT.